This TCR beta chain emerged from a study of fetal regulatory T cell absence and autoimmunity. Germline V gene sequence: CDR1 SSHAT, CDR2 FNYEAQ (reference sequence). The CDR3 loop spans 13 amino acids. Method: immunoSEQ multiplex PCR; TCRdb's copy keeps in-frame clones and lacks some. Of tens of thousands of clones in the sample, around 85% were seen once. In regard to this clone: One end of the junction varies from germline; a read error may be responsible.

The chain combines TRBV7-7 with TRBJ2-7; TRBD1 agrees at 8 bases. The sequencing input was cord blood. This receptor was obtained from a newborn boy with IPEX syndrome. This chain's CDR3 is CASSLGTGYEQYF. CDR3 nucleotides: TGTGCTAGCAGCTTAGGGACAGGTTACGAGCAGTACTTC. The full variable domain, its missing parts supplied by reference TRBV7-7 and TRBJ2-7, is GAGVSQSPRYKVTKRGQDVTLRCDPISSHATLYWYQQALGQGPEFLTYFNYEAQPDKSGLPSDRFSAERPEGSISTLTIQRTEQRDSAMYRCASSLGTGYEQYFGPGTRLTVT.